The clone carrying this TCR beta chain was counted only a few times. Its antigen is unknown. Individual cDNA molecules were tagged with unique molecular identifiers, the study reported. In TCRdb, the 5' RACE reads were re-called with MiXCR into one record per CDR3 protein. The sample includes 50,000 to 70,000 distinct CDR3 sequences, 8% to 10% of them seen just once. This entry belongs to a study of early T cells in non-severe SARS-CoV-2 infection. General observations from the study: Matching with VDJdb favored anti-spike CD8 responses (missing private and CD4 specificities).

This CDR3 is built from 15 residues. CDR1 and CDR2 from the germline V gene are SGHDT and YYEEEE. The V and J ends lost 6 bases and 1 base, in that order; junction bases with no gene match: 7. The genes are TRBV5-6 and TRBJ2-5, with 9 positions matching TRBD2. Sequenced sample: whole blood. The receptor's source is an adult who was a healthcare worker with PCR-confirmed SARS-CoV-2 infection or an uninfected control (not recorded which). CDR3 residues: CASTSASGTQETQYF. CDR3 in DNA: TGTGCCAGCACTTCGGCTAGCGGGACCCAAGAGACCCAGTACTTC.